A selection of T cell receptor beta chains follows, all from one sample in a study of T cell responses to AZD1222 COVID-19 vaccine. Assay: immunoSEQ multiplex PCR; the TCRdb copy retains only in-frame clones and omits some. In the table there are over 110,000 clones, 75% to 90% of which are singletons. The sequenced sample was peripheral blood, obtained on day 0 of AZD1222 vaccination. The receptors were gathered from an adult in good health. Each CDR3 is given with its conserved first and last residue. The order of the fields is CDR3 protein, CDR3 DNA, J gene, clone size, V gene, D gene. The D gene is left open where the match is weak. Size is omitted from some rows. Given values are once, few, many or a class for expanded clones.

CDR3aa: CASSLVGRNTEAFF
CDR3nt: TGTGCCAGCAGCTTGGTCGGCAGGAACACTGAAGCTTTCTTT
j_gene: TRBJ1-1
abundance: -
v_gene: TRBV5-6
d_gene: -

CDR3aa: CAWRGGMISEAFF
CDR3nt: TGTGCCTGGAGGGGGGGTATGATATCTGAAGCTTTCTTT
j_gene: TRBJ1-1
abundance: once
v_gene: TRBV30
d_gene: -

CDR3aa: CASSDRARGPLHF
CDR3nt: TGTGCCAGCTCAGACAGGGCCCGGGGACCCCTCCACTTT
j_gene: TRBJ1-6
abundance: -
v_gene: TRBV18
d_gene: TRBD1

CDR3aa: CASSTTGYEQYF
CDR3nt: TGTGCCAGCAGTACTACAGGGTACGAGCAGTACTTC
j_gene: TRBJ2-7
abundance: -
v_gene: TRBV27
d_gene: -

CDR3aa: CAWSPQMNTEAFF
CDR3nt: TGTGCCTGGAGCCCGCAGATGAACACTGAAGCTTTCTTT
j_gene: TRBJ1-1
abundance: -
v_gene: TRBV30
d_gene: -

CDR3aa: CASTEMYNEKLFF
CDR3nt: TGTGCCAGTACAGAGATGTATAATGAAAAACTGTTTTTT
j_gene: TRBJ1-4
abundance: -
v_gene: TRBV19
d_gene: -

CDR3aa: CATSRGTGGYQPQHF
CDR3nt: TGTGCCACCAGCAGAGGGACAGGGGGCTATCAGCCCCAGCATTTT
j_gene: TRBJ1-5
abundance: -
v_gene: TRBV15
d_gene: TRBD1

CDR3aa: CASSLSGAPLHF
CDR3nt: TGTGCCAGCAGCTTAAGCGGCGCACCCCTCCACTTT
j_gene: TRBJ1-6
abundance: -
v_gene: TRBV11-2
d_gene: -

CDR3aa: CASSTGHFRDTNEKLFF
CDR3nt: TGTGCCAGCAGCACAGGCCATTTCAGAGACACTAATGAAAAACTGTTTTTT
j_gene: TRBJ1-4
abundance: once
v_gene: TRBV11-2
d_gene: -

CDR3aa: CASSHTSGQETQYF
CDR3nt: TGCGCCAGCAGCCACACTAGCGGACAAGAGACCCAGTACTTC
j_gene: TRBJ2-5
abundance: -
v_gene: TRBV5-1
d_gene: TRBD2

CDR3aa: CASSPISGSGDSPLHF
CDR3nt: TGTGCCAGCTCACCTATCTCAGGGTCGGGTGATTCACCCCTCCACTTT
j_gene: TRBJ1-6
abundance: -
v_gene: TRBV18
d_gene: -

CDR3aa: CASSSRTEHNEQFF
CDR3nt: TGTGCCAGCAGCTCCCGAACGGAGCACAATGAGCAGTTCTTC
j_gene: TRBJ2-1
abundance: -
v_gene: TRBV7-9
d_gene: -

CDR3aa: CASSQAGAKNIQYF
CDR3nt: TGTGCCAGCAGCCAGGCAGGGGCCAAAAACATTCAGTACTTC
j_gene: TRBJ2-4
abundance: -
v_gene: TRBV14
d_gene: -

CDR3aa: CASSQGQGSQPQHF
CDR3nt: TGTGCCAGCAGCCAAGGACAGGGGAGCCAGCCCCAGCATTTT
j_gene: TRBJ1-5
abundance: few
v_gene: TRBV3-1/TRBV3-2
d_gene: TRBD1

CDR3aa: CASSLPRRLAGSYNEQFF
CDR3nt: TGTGCCAGCAGCTTACCCCGGCGACTAGCGGGCTCCTACAATGAGCAGTTCTTC
j_gene: TRBJ2-1
abundance: -
v_gene: TRBV7-9
d_gene: TRBD2

CDR3aa: CASSEVGGQELSQPQHF
CDR3nt: TGTGCCAGCAGTGAGGTCGGGGGCCAGGAGTTGAGTCAGCCCCAGCATTTT
j_gene: TRBJ1-5
abundance: -
v_gene: TRBV25-1
d_gene: -

CDR3aa: CASSLRTSALADTQYF
CDR3nt: TGTGCCAGCAGCTTGCGGACTAGCGCCTTGGCAGATACGCAGTATTTT
j_gene: TRBJ2-3
abundance: -
v_gene: TRBV5-6
d_gene: TRBD2

CDR3aa: CASRVAGRGNTIYF
CDR3nt: TGTGCCAGCCGAGTGGCAGGGAGAGGAAACACCATATATTTT
j_gene: TRBJ1-3
abundance: once
v_gene: TRBV7-9
d_gene: -

CDR3aa: CASSSPRSLDEQFF
CDR3nt: TGTGCCAGCAGTTCCCCAAGGTCTCTAGATGAGCAGTTCTTC
j_gene: TRBJ2-1
abundance: -
v_gene: TRBV6-5
d_gene: -

CDR3aa: CASSRLAGVPGELFF
CDR3nt: TGTGCCAGCAGCCGATTAGCGGGAGTTCCTGGGGAGCTGTTTTTT
j_gene: TRBJ2-2
abundance: few
v_gene: TRBV14
d_gene: TRBD2

CDR3aa: CASSWPNSGNTIYF
CDR3nt: TGTGCCAGCAGCTGGCCAAACTCTGGAAACACCATATATTTT
j_gene: TRBJ1-3
abundance: -
v_gene: TRBV3-1/TRBV3-2
d_gene: -

CDR3aa: CASSHDVESFVDTQYF
CDR3nt: TGTGCCAGCAGCCACGACGTGGAGAGCTTTGTAGATACGCAGTATTTT
j_gene: TRBJ2-3
abundance: -
v_gene: TRBV14
d_gene: -

CDR3aa: CASSPLTDNTGELFF
CDR3nt: TGTGCCAGCTCACCGTTGACAGACAACACCGGGGAGCTGTTTTTT
j_gene: TRBJ2-2
abundance: -
v_gene: TRBV18
d_gene: -

CDR3aa: CASSRETSGDEQFF
CDR3nt: TGCGCCAGCAGCCGGGAGACTAGCGGGGATGAGCAGTTCTTC
j_gene: TRBJ2-1
abundance: -
v_gene: TRBV5-1
d_gene: TRBD2

CDR3aa: CASSQEIAGNTIYF
CDR3nt: TGCGCCAGCAGCCAAGAAATAGCTGGAAACACCATATATTTT
j_gene: TRBJ1-3
abundance: -
v_gene: TRBV4-1
d_gene: -